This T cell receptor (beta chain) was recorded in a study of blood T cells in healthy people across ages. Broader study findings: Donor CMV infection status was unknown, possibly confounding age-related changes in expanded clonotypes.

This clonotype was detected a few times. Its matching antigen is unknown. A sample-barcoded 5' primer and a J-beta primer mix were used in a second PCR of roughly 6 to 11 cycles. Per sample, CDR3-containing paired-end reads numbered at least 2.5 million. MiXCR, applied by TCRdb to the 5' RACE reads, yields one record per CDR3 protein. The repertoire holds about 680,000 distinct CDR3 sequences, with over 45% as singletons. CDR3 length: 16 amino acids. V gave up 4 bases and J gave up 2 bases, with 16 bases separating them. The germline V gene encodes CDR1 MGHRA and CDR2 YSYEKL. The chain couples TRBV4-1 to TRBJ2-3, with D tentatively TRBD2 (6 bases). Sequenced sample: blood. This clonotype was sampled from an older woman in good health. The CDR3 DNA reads TGCGCCAGCAGCCCAAGCGAGCGGGTGGTCACAGATACGCAGTATTTT. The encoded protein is CASSPSERVVTDTQYF.